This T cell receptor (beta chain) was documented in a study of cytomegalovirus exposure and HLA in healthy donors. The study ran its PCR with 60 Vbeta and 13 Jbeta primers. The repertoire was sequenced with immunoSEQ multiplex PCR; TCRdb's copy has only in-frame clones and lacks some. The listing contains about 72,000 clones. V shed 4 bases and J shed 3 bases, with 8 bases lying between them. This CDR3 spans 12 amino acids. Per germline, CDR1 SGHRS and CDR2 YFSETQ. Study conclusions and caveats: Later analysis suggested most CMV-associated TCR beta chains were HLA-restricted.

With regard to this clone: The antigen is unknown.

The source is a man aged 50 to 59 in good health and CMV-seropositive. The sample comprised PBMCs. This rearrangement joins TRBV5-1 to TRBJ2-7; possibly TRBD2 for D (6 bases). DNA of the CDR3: TGCGCCAGCAGCGGGGGGTTCTACGAGCAGTACTTC. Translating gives CASSGGFYEQYF.